This is a list of T cell receptor beta chains from one sample in a study of blood T cell repertoires in COVID-19. Some clones are missing from TCRdb's copy, which holds only in-frame ones; the method was immunoSEQ multiplex PCR. This repertoire shows under 150,000 clones, around four fifths found once; its top ten account for roughly 20%. Input material: peripheral blood. All receptors come from a man aged 80 or over with acute or convalescent COVID-19. Both conserved end residues are part of each CDR3. Each record gives: J gene, clone size, V gene, D gene, CDR3 DNA, CDR3 protein. The D gene is left open where the match is weak. Some rows mark clone size as missing; the rest say once, few, many or name a class of expanded clone.

J: TRBJ2-3
size: -
V: TRBV4-1
D: -
DNA: TGCGCCAGCAGCCCAGGGGGGCGACAGGGCACAGATACGCAGTATTTT
CDR3: CASSPGGRQGTDTQYF

J: TRBJ1-2
size: -
V: TRBV28
D: -
DNA: TGTGCCAGCGGAGACAGGTACTATGGCTACACCTTC
CDR3: CASGDRYYGYTF

J: TRBJ2-5
size: -
V: TRBV10-3
D: TRBD2
DNA: TGTGCCATCAGTGATATCCCTAGCGGGGGGGAAGAGACCCAGTACTTC
CDR3: CAISDIPSGGEETQYF

J: TRBJ2-3
size: -
V: TRBV7-2
D: -
DNA: TGTGCCAGCAGCCAAGTGGGGAGAACAGATACGCAGTATTTT
CDR3: CASSQVGRTDTQYF

J: TRBJ2-7
size: -
V: TRBV5-8
D: -
DNA: TGTGCCAGCAGCTTGACAGGGATTCGGCAGCAGTACTTC
CDR3: CASSLTGIRQQYF

J: TRBJ2-2
size: -
V: TRBV2
D: TRBD1
DNA: TGTGCCAGCAGGGGACAGGGAAGGTACAGGGAGCTGTTTTTT
CDR3: CASRGQGRYRELFF

J: TRBJ1-2
size: -
V: TRBV12-3/TRBV12-4
D: TRBD1
DNA: TGTGCCAGCACCCCGGGACAGCGAGGAGGCTACACCTTC
CDR3: CASTPGQRGGYTF

J: TRBJ2-2
size: -
V: TRBV5-1
D: -
DNA: TGCGCCAGCAGATCTCCCGGTTGGGGCCAGAAAAACACCGGGGAGCTGTTTTTT
CDR3: CASRSPGWGQKNTGELFF

J: TRBJ2-3
size: -
V: TRBV11-2
D: TRBD2
DNA: TGTGCCAGCAGCTGGGGTTCAGCGGGGCGCACAGATACGCAGTATTTT
CDR3: CASSWGSAGRTDTQYF

J: TRBJ2-1
size: -
V: TRBV2
D: -
DNA: TGTGCCAGCACCGGCTATAGCCGCAATGAGCAGTTCTTC
CDR3: CASTGYSRNEQFF

J: TRBJ1-1
size: -
V: TRBV3-1/TRBV3-2
D: TRBD1
DNA: TGTGCCAGCAGCCAAGGAGCAGGGGGCGGCGCTGAAGCTTTCTTT
CDR3: CASSQGAGGGAEAFF

J: TRBJ1-1
size: -
V: TRBV27
D: -
DNA: TGTGCCAGCAGTTTATCCGGCAGGGGCGGCACTGAAGCTTTCTTT
CDR3: CASSLSGRGGTEAFF

J: TRBJ2-5
size: -
V: TRBV21-1
D: -
DNA: TGTGCCAGCAGCCGTGGCTGGGGCATGGCTCCAGAGACCCAGTACTTC
CDR3: CASSRGWGMAPETQYF

J: TRBJ1-2
size: few
V: TRBV2
D: -
DNA: TGTGCCAGCAGTGAACTAAGCTATGGCTACACCTTC
CDR3: CASSELSYGYTF

J: TRBJ1-5
size: -
V: TRBV4-1
D: TRBD1
DNA: TGCGCCAGCAGCACTCGGACAGGAGCTCAGCCCCAGCATTTT
CDR3: CASSTRTGAQPQHF